A selection of T cell receptor beta chains follows, all from one sample in a study of T-cell memory formation after mild COVID-19. TCRdb itself ran the 5' RACE reads through MiXCR, one entry per CDR3 protein. The data show a few hundred thousand distinct CDR3 sequences, with 8% to 10% seen just once and approximately 20% held by the top ten. Specimen: PBMCs or a T cell subset sorted from them (not recorded which). These receptors all stem from a man younger than 30 who had mild COVID-19 (a few samples of this study predate the infection). Cell type and time point are not known. Each CDR3 is given with its conserved first and last residue. The D gene is left open where the match is weak. Clone size is given for some rows only: seen once, a few or many times, or a class if the clone is expanded.

abundance: few
j_gene: TRBJ2-3
v_gene: TRBV11-2
d_gene: .
CDR3aa: CASSLGGASRYVGSTDTQYF
CDR3nt: TGTGCCAGCAGCTTAGGCGGGGCCTCGAGATATGTCGGATCCACAGATACGCAGTATTTT

abundance: many
j_gene: TRBJ2-1
v_gene: TRBV4-3
d_gene: .
CDR3aa: CASSQEHSGGALWNEQFF
CDR3nt: TGCGCCAGCAGCCAAGAACATTCCGGGGGAGCCCTTTGGAATGAGCAGTTCTTC

abundance: .
j_gene: TRBJ2-3
v_gene: TRBV29-1
d_gene: .
CDR3aa: CSVVYSGDTQYF
CDR3nt: TGCAGCGTTGTTTATTCGGGAGATACGCAGTATTTT

abundance: .
j_gene: TRBJ2-2
v_gene: TRBV5-1
d_gene: .
CDR3aa: CASSSGTSSGTGELFF
CDR3nt: TGCGCCAGCAGCTCAGGGACTTCCAGTGGCACCGGGGAGCTGTTTTTT

abundance: few
j_gene: TRBJ1-1
v_gene: TRBV6-1
d_gene: .
CDR3aa: CASSLTEETEAFF
CDR3nt: TGTGCCAGTTCCCTGACAGAGGAGACTGAAGCTTTCTTT

abundance: .
j_gene: TRBJ2-7
v_gene: TRBV7-7
d_gene: .
CDR3aa: CASSSDRSGEQYF
CDR3nt: TGTGCCAGCAGCTCCGACCGGTCAGGGGAGCAGTACTTC

abundance: few
j_gene: TRBJ1-2
v_gene: TRBV29-1
d_gene: .
CDR3aa: CSVVGDGGDYGYTF
CDR3nt: TGCAGCGTTGTTGGGGACGGGGGAGACTATGGCTACACCTTC

abundance: many
j_gene: TRBJ2-2
v_gene: TRBV12-3/TRBV12-4
d_gene: TRBD1
CDR3aa: CASSPRDSFTGELFF
CDR3nt: TGTGCCAGCAGTCCCCGGGACAGTTTCACCGGGGAGCTGTTTTTT

abundance: .
j_gene: TRBJ2-1
v_gene: TRBV2
d_gene: TRBD2
CDR3aa: CASSGGGGREQFF
CDR3nt: TGTGCCAGCAGTGGGGGCGGGGGGCGAGAGCAGTTCTTC

abundance: .
j_gene: TRBJ1-2
v_gene: TRBV12-3/TRBV12-4
d_gene: TRBD1
CDR3aa: CASNSGQGRGYTF
CDR3nt: TGTGCCAGCAATTCCGGACAGGGACGCGGCTACACCTTC

abundance: .
j_gene: TRBJ1-1
v_gene: TRBV9
d_gene: .
CDR3aa: CASSVTEGGMAFF
CDR3nt: TGTGCCAGCAGCGTTACCGAGGGGGGAATGGCTTTCTTT

abundance: few
j_gene: TRBJ2-1
v_gene: TRBV4-3
d_gene: .
CDR3aa: CASSQDDPGSSSYNEQFF
CDR3nt: TGCGCCAGCAGCCAAGATGACCCCGGCAGCAGCTCCTACAATGAGCAGTTCTTC

abundance: .
j_gene: TRBJ2-5
v_gene: TRBV7-3
d_gene: .
CDR3aa: CASSQNRGGQETQYF
CDR3nt: TGTGCCAGCAGCCAAAACAGGGGAGGACAAGAGACCCAGTACTTC

abundance: .
j_gene: TRBJ2-3
v_gene: TRBV10-3
d_gene: .
CDR3aa: CAISVDSAKSTQYF
CDR3nt: TGTGCCATCAGTGTAGACTCGGCTAAGTCTACGCAGTATTTT

abundance: many
j_gene: TRBJ2-7
v_gene: TRBV4-2
d_gene: TRBD1
CDR3aa: CASSQEDRGLYEQYF
CDR3nt: TGTGCCAGCAGCCAAGAAGACAGGGGGCTCTACGAGCAGTACTTC

abundance: few
j_gene: TRBJ2-1
v_gene: TRBV7-9
d_gene: .
CDR3aa: CASSGRASYNEQFF
CDR3nt: TGTGCCAGCAGCGGCCGGGCCTCCTACAATGAGCAGTTCTTC

abundance: few
j_gene: TRBJ1-4
v_gene: TRBV7-9
d_gene: .
CDR3aa: CASSFAGEEKLFF
CDR3nt: TGTGCCAGCAGCTTCGCGGGTGAAGAAAAACTGTTTTTT

abundance: many
j_gene: TRBJ1-3
v_gene: TRBV20-1
d_gene: TRBD1
CDR3aa: CSARDRTGTSGNTIYF
CDR3nt: TGCAGTGCTAGAGACCGGACAGGGACTTCTGGAAACACCATATATTTT

abundance: few
j_gene: TRBJ1-2
v_gene: TRBV5-1
d_gene: .
CDR3aa: CASSPGVEGYTF
CDR3nt: TGCGCCAGCAGCCCGGGGGTGGAGGGCTACACCTTC

abundance: .
j_gene: TRBJ2-1
v_gene: TRBV4-3
d_gene: .
CDR3aa: CASSQEGTSLEQFF
CDR3nt: TGCGCCAGCAGCCAGGAGGGGACCTCCCTGGAGCAGTTCTTC

abundance: few
j_gene: TRBJ1-5
v_gene: TRBV4-3
d_gene: .
CDR3aa: CASSQGFSNQPQHF
CDR3nt: TGCGCCAGCAGCCAAGGGTTTTCGAATCAGCCCCAGCATTTT

abundance: .
j_gene: TRBJ2-1
v_gene: TRBV5-6
d_gene: TRBD1
CDR3aa: CASSFLQGGHNEQFF
CDR3nt: TGTGCCAGCAGCTTTTTACAGGGGGGCCACAATGAGCAGTTCTTC

abundance: .
j_gene: TRBJ2-5
v_gene: TRBV20-1
d_gene: .
CDR3aa: CSASSDRVETQYF
CDR3nt: TGCAGTGCTAGCTCGGACAGAGTAGAGACCCAGTACTTC

abundance: .
j_gene: TRBJ1-2
v_gene: TRBV12-3/TRBV12-4
d_gene: .
CDR3aa: CASSLMTSGNTF
CDR3nt: TGTGCCAGCAGTTTAATGACTAGTGGGAACACCTTC

abundance: few
j_gene: TRBJ1-1
v_gene: TRBV14
d_gene: .
CDR3aa: CASSPLGHMNTEAFF
CDR3nt: TGTGCCAGCAGTCCCCTTGGGCACATGAACACTGAAGCTTTCTTT

abundance: few
j_gene: TRBJ1-6
v_gene: TRBV3-1
d_gene: .
CDR3aa: CASSQEGGNSPLHF
CDR3nt: TGTGCCAGCAGCCAAGAAGGTGGAAATTCACCCCTCCACTTT

abundance: many
j_gene: TRBJ2-7
v_gene: TRBV15
d_gene: .
CDR3aa: CATSRDLGGNEQYF
CDR3nt: TGTGCCACCAGCAGAGATTTAGGGGGGAACGAGCAGTACTTC

abundance: few
j_gene: TRBJ2-1
v_gene: TRBV10-3
d_gene: .
CDR3aa: CAIGAGIGWNEQFF
CDR3nt: TGTGCCATCGGGGCGGGGATAGGCTGGAATGAGCAGTTCTTC

abundance: many
j_gene: TRBJ1-4
v_gene: TRBV7-3
d_gene: .
CDR3aa: CASSLAANEKLFF
CDR3nt: TGTGCCAGCAGCTTAGCGGCTAATGAAAAACTGTTTTTT

abundance: few
j_gene: TRBJ2-7
v_gene: TRBV20-1
d_gene: TRBD1
CDR3aa: CSARLGTVMQQYF
CDR3nt: TGCAGTGCGCGTCTCGGGACAGTGATGCAGCAGTACTTC

abundance: few
j_gene: TRBJ1-1
v_gene: TRBV19
d_gene: .
CDR3aa: CASIPGLGRNTEAFF
CDR3nt: TGTGCCAGTATCCCCGGGTTGGGGAGGAACACTGAAGCTTTCTTT

abundance: few
j_gene: TRBJ1-5
v_gene: TRBV19
d_gene: .
CDR3aa: CASTPRGLSNQPQHF
CDR3nt: TGTGCCAGTACCCCACGGGGGCTTAGCAATCAGCCCCAGCATTTT

abundance: few
j_gene: TRBJ2-1
v_gene: TRBV4-3
d_gene: .
CDR3aa: CASSQDPWGAVGGEQFF
CDR3nt: TGCGCCAGCAGCCAAGACCCGTGGGGGGCCGTCGGGGGTGAGCAGTTCTTC

abundance: .
j_gene: TRBJ1-2
v_gene: TRBV5-1
d_gene: .
CDR3aa: CASSLGQDLGGYTF
CDR3nt: TGCGCCAGCAGCTTGGGACAGGATTTAGGAGGCTACACCTTC

abundance: .
j_gene: TRBJ2-1
v_gene: TRBV4-2
d_gene: .
CDR3aa: CASSQVSSGVGGINEQFF
CDR3nt: TGTGCCAGCAGCCAAGTGAGCTCGGGGGTGGGTGGAATCAATGAGCAGTTCTTC

abundance: few
j_gene: TRBJ2-7
v_gene: TRBV12-3/TRBV12-4
d_gene: .
CDR3aa: CASSFLRFYAEQYF
CDR3nt: TGTGCCAGCAGTTTCCTCCGTTTCTACGCCGAGCAGTACTTC

abundance: many
j_gene: TRBJ1-1
v_gene: TRBV12-5
d_gene: TRBD1
CDR3aa: CASGAGTGITEAFF
CDR3nt: TGTGCTAGTGGCGCTGGGACAGGGATAACTGAAGCTTTCTTT

abundance: few
j_gene: TRBJ1-1
v_gene: TRBV11-2
d_gene: TRBD1
CDR3aa: CASSQQGGNTEAFF
CDR3nt: TGTGCCAGCAGCCAGCAGGGGGGGAACACTGAAGCTTTCTTT

abundance: .
j_gene: TRBJ2-7
v_gene: TRBV7-2
d_gene: .
CDR3aa: CASSWSGAYEQYF
CDR3nt: TGTGCCAGCAGCTGGTCGGGGGCCTACGAGCAGTACTTC

abundance: .
j_gene: TRBJ2-3
v_gene: TRBV7-3
d_gene: TRBD1
CDR3aa: CASSIQGASTDTQYF
CDR3nt: TGTGCCAGCAGCATACAGGGGGCCAGCACAGATACGCAGTATTTT

abundance: few
j_gene: TRBJ1-4
v_gene: TRBV18
d_gene: .
CDR3aa: CASFRDKNEKLFF
CDR3nt: TGTGCCAGCTTCCGGGACAAAAATGAAAAACTGTTTTTT

abundance: few
j_gene: TRBJ1-2
v_gene: TRBV10-3
d_gene: .
CDR3aa: CAANQQGDYGYTF
CDR3nt: TGTGCCGCAAACCAGCAGGGTGACTATGGCTACACCTTC

abundance: .
j_gene: TRBJ1-1
v_gene: TRBV20-1
d_gene: .
CDR3aa: CSARSVDREAFF
CDR3nt: TGCAGTGCTAGGTCTGTCGACAGAGAAGCTTTCTTT

abundance: .
j_gene: TRBJ2-7
v_gene: TRBV7-3
d_gene: TRBD1
CDR3aa: CASSSDGPRGEQYF
CDR3nt: TGTGCCAGCAGCTCCGACGGACCCAGGGGGGAGCAGTACTTC

abundance: .
j_gene: TRBJ2-3
v_gene: TRBV3-1
d_gene: TRBD2
CDR3aa: CASSGRESTDTQYF
CDR3nt: TGTGCCAGCAGCGGGCGGGAGAGTACAGATACGCAGTATTTT

abundance: few
j_gene: TRBJ1-6
v_gene: TRBV6-5
d_gene: .
CDR3aa: CASSYSRGETYNSPLHF
CDR3nt: TGTGCCAGCAGTTACTCACGTGGGGAGACATATAATTCACCCCTCCACTTT